The source of this T cell receptor beta chain is a study of blood T cell repertoires in COVID-19. For the study at large: Samples came from the United States, Italy and Spain, spanning acute and convalescent COVID-19. T cells, B-cell-depleted T cells, or PBMCs provided the cDNA or gDNA that served as material.

Trimming pared 6 bases from V and 1 base from J, leaving 9 bases between. This CDR3 has 13 amino acids. Germline loops: CDR1 MDHEN, CDR2 SYDVKM. In the original analysis: Nucleated cell counts were estimated from reference gene primer amplification. Assay used: immunoSEQ multiplex PCR; TCRdb lists only in-frame clones, some missing. D and trimming come from the DNA, and the V and J calls and clone size come from that table. Among about 38,000 clones listed, around 90% were seen once. This TCR was sampled from a man aged 55 to 70 with active or convalescent COVID-19. Material: peripheral blood. This chain uses TRBV28 with TRBJ1-1; maybe TRBD1 (5 bases). The CDR3 sequence: CASSGHPNTEAFF. The CDR3 DNA reads TGTGCCAGCAGCGGACACCCGAACACTGAAGCTTTCTTT.